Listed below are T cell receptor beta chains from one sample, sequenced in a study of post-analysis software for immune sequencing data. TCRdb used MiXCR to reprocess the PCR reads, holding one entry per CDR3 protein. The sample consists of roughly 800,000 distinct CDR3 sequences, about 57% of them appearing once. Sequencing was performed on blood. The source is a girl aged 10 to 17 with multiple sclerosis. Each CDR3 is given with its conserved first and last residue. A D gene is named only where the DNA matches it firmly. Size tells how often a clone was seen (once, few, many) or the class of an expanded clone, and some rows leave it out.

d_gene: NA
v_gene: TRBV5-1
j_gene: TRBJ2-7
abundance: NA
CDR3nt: TGCGCCAGCAGCTTGGTGGCGGCCCCCTCCTACGAGCAGTACTTC
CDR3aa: CASSLVAAPSYEQYF

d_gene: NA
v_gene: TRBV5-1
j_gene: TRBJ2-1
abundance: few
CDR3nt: TGCGCCAGCAGCTTCCGTACAGGCAATGAGCAGTTCTTC
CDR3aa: CASSFRTGNEQFF

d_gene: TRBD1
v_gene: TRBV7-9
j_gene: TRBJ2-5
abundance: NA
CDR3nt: TGTGCCAGCAGCTTCGGGACAGGGGAAGAGACCCAGTACTTC
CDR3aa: CASSFGTGEETQYF

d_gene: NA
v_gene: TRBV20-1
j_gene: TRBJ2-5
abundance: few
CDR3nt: TGCAGTGTAGCCTTGGAGACCCAGTACTTC
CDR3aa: CSVALETQYF

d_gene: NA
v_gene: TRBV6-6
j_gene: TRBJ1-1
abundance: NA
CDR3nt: TGTGCCAGCAGGGGAAAGGACAGCAGGGAGAACACTGAAGCTTTCTTT
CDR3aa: CASRGKDSRENTEAFF

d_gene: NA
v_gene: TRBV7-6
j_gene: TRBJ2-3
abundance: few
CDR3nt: TGTGCCAGCAGCTTATTCCCCGGCCCGGGGACTCACACAGATACGCAGTATTTT
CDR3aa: CASSLFPGPGTHTDTQYF

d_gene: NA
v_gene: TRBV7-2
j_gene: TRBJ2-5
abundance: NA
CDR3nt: TGTGCCACGAGTCGGATCCTGCAAGAGACCCAGTACTTC
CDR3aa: CATSRILQETQYF

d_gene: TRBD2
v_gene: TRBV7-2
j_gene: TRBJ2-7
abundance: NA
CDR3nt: TGTGCCAGCAGCTTAGATTCTAGCGGGGGGGGCTACGAGCAGTACTTC
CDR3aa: CASSLDSSGGGYEQYF

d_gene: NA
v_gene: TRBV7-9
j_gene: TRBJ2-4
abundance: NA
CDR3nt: TGTGCCAGCAGTACCTACAGGGAGCTAGCCAAAAACATTCAGTACTTC
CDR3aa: CASSTYRELAKNIQYF

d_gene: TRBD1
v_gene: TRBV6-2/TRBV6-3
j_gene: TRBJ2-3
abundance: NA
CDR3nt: TGTGCCAGCAGCCGACAGGGGGTTGTCACAGATACGCAGTATTTT
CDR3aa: CASSRQGVVTDTQYF

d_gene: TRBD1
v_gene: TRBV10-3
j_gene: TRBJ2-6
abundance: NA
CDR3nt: TGTGCCATCAGTGAGTTTTACAGGGGAACTACTGGGGCCAACGTCCTGACTTTC
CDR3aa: CAISEFYRGTTGANVLTF

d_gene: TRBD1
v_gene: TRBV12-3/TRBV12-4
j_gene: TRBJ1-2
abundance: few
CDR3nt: TGTGCCAGCAGTTATCAGGGGGACCACTATGGCTACACCTTC
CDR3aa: CASSYQGDHYGYTF

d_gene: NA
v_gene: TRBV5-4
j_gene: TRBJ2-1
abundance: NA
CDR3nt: TGTGCCAGCAGCGACCCGAGGCGCCCAGCAGGCAATGAGCAGTTCTTC
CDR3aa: CASSDPRRPAGNEQFF

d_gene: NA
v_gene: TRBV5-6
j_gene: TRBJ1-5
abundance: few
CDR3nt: TGTGCCAGCAGCATCAGGGATCAGCCCCAGCATTTT
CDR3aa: CASSIRDQPQHF

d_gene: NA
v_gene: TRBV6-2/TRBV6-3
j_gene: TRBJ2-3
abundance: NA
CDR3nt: TGTGCCAGCAGCCAAACCGGGGGTACGCAGTATTTT
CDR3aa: CASSQTGGTQYF

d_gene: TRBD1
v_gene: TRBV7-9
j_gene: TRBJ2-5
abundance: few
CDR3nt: TGTGCCAGCAGCCAGGGGGCCCAAGAGACCCAGTACTTC
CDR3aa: CASSQGAQETQYF

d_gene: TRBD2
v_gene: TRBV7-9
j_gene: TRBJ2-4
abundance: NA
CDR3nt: TGTGCCAGCAGGGGTAGCGGGACCAGTCATCAGCAGTACTTC
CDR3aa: CASRGSGTSHQQYF

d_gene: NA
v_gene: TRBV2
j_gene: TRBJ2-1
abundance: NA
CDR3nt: TGTGCCAGCAGGGCCGAAGGAGAGCAGTTCTTC
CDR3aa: CASRAEGEQFF

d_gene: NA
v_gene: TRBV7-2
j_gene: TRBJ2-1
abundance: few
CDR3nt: TGTGCCAGCAGATCCGCCCGAGAAAATGAGCAGTTCTTC
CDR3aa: CASRSARENEQFF

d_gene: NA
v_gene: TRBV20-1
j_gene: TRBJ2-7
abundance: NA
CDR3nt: TGCAGTGCTACTTTAGATCCCTCCTACAATGAGCAGTACTTC
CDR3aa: CSATLDPSYNEQYF

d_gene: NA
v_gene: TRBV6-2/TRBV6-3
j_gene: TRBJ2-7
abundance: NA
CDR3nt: TGTACCAGCAGGGCGCACGTCCGAGCCTACGAGCAGTACTTC
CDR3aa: CTSRAHVRAYEQYF

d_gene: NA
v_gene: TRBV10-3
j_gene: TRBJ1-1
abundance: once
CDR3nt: TGTGCCATCAGTCGGGACACGAACACTGAAGCTTTCTTT
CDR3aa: CAISRDTNTEAFF

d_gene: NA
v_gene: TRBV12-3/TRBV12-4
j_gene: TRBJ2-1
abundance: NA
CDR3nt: TGTGCCAGCAGTGTCTCCAACTACAATGAGCAGTTCTTC
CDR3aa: CASSVSNYNEQFF

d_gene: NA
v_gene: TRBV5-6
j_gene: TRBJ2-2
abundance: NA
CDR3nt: TGTGCCAGCAGCTCGGGACTTCAAAACACCGGGGAGCTGTTTTTT
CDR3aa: CASSSGLQNTGELFF

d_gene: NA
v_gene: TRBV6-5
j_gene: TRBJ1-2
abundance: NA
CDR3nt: TGTGCCAGCAGTTACACCCACGCGGGGGGCTACACCTTC
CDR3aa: CASSYTHAGGYTF

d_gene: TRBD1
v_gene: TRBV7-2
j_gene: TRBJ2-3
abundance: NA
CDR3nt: TGTGCCAGCAGCTTAAGCAACAGGGGGACGACGCAGTATTTT
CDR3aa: CASSLSNRGTTQYF

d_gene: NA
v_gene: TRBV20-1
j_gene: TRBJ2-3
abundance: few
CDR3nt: TGCAGTGGGGGAGGCGGGGACTTTAGCACAGATACGCAGTATTTT
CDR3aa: CSGGGGDFSTDTQYF

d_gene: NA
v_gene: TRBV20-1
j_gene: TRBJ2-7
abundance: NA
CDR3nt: TGCAGTGCACCCACTAGCAGCTCCTACGAGCAGTACTTC
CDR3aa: CSAPTSSSYEQYF

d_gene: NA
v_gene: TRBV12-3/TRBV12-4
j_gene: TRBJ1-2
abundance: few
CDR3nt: TGTGCCAGCAGTTTCAGTCAAATTAGTGTCTATGGCTACACCTTC
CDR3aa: CASSFSQISVYGYTF

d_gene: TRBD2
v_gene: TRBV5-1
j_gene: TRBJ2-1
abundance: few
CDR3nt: TGCGCCAGCAGCTTGGCCGTCTCGACTAGCCGCGGTCAGTTCTTC
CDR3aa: CASSLAVSTSRGQFF

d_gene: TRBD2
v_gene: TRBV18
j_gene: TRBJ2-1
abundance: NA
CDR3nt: TGTGCCAGCTCACCAACTAGCGCTAACAATGAGCAGTTCTTC
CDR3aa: CASSPTSANNEQFF

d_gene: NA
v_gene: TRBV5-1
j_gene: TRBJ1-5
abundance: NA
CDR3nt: TGCGCCAGCATCTATCTCATGGGGGACACCGAGGGCTGTGCCAATCAGCCCCAGCATTTT
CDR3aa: CASIYLMGDTEGCANQPQHF

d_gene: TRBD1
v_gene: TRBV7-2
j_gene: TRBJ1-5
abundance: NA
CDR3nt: TGTGCCAGCAGCTTGGGACAGAGTTATCAGCCCCAGCATTTT
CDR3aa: CASSLGQSYQPQHF

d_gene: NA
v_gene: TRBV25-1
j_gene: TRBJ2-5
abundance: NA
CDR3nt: TGTGCCAGCAGAGGAATTGGGCGGCAAGAGACCCAGTACTTC
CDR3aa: CASRGIGRQETQYF

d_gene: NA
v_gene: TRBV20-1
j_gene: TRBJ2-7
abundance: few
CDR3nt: TGCAGTGCTAGCCGCGGGCCGCTCTCCTACGAGCAGTACTTC
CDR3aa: CSASRGPLSYEQYF

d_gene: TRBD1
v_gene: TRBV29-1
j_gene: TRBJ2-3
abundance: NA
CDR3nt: TGCAGCACAGGACAGGGCACAGATACGCAGTATTTT
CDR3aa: CSTGQGTDTQYF

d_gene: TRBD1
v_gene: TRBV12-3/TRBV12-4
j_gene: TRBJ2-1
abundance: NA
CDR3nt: TGTGCCAGCAGATCAGACAGGGCCGATTACAATGAGCAGTTCTTC
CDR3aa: CASRSDRADYNEQFF

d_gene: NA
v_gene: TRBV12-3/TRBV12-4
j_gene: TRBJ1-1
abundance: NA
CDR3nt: TGTGCCAGCAGTTTAGGCAGGGGTATCGGTGAAGCTTTCTTT
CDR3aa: CASSLGRGIGEAFF

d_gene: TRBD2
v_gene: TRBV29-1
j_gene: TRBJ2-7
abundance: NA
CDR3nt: TGCAGCGTTTCCCAGCGGGAGGGCCTCAAGCAGTACTTC
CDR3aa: CSVSQREGLKQYF

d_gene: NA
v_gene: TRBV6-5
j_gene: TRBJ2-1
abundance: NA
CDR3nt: TGTGCCAGCAGTTACCTTGGACAATGGGAGGTGGAGCAGTTCTTC
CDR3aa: CASSYLGQWEVEQFF

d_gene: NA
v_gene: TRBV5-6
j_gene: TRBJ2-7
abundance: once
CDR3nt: TGTGCCAGCAGCCCGGGACTCTTTTCAGAGCAGTACTTC
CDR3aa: CASSPGLFSEQYF

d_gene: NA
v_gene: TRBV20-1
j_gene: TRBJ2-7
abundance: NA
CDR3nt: TGCAGTGCTAAGATGAGGGTGGAAGAGCAGTACTTC
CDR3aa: CSAKMRVEEQYF

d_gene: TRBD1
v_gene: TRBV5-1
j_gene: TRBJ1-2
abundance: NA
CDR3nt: TGCGCCAGCAGCTTTCCAGACAGGGCAAACTATGGCTACACCTTC
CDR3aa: CASSFPDRANYGYTF

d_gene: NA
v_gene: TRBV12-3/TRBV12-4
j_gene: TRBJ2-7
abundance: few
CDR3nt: TGTGCCAGCAGTTCTGGACGGGTTACTCTCGAGCAGTACTTC
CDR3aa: CASSSGRVTLEQYF

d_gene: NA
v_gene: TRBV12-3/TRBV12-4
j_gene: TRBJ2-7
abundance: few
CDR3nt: TGTGCCAGCAGACAGGGAATTGTCTACGAGCAGTACTTC
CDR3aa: CASRQGIVYEQYF

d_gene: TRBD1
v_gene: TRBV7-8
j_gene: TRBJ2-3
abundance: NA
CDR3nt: TGCGCCAGCAGCTTTACAGGGGGCGCAGATACGCAGTATTTT
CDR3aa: CASSFTGGADTQYF

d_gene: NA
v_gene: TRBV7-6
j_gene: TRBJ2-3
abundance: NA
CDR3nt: TGTGCCAGCAGCTTTGCCCCGTACCTCACAGATACGCAGTATTTT
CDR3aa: CASSFAPYLTDTQYF